The clone carrying this T cell receptor (beta chain) was seen just once. The antigen is unknown. The source of the sample is a study of cytomegalovirus exposure and HLA in healthy donors. Points from the study as a whole: Investigators reported about 160 TCR beta chains as tied to cytomegalovirus. Earlier analysis yielded a pattern in which most TCR beta V segments were productive about 90% or about 30% of the time.

Primers included in the PCR were 60 Vbeta and 13 Jbeta primers. Clones were read by immunoSEQ multiplex PCR, and TCRdb kept only the in-frame ones, dropping some. The data show fewer than 250,000 clones, about 90% seen once. The CDR3 is made up of 14 amino acids. The germline V gene encodes CDR1 SGHVS and CDR2 FQNEAQ. Between the trimmed V and J ends, which lost 4 bases and 5 bases, there was a span of 14 bases. The donors, nominally healthy at sampling, likely had unrecorded immune exposures. The sequencing input was PBMCs. The sequence was collected from a boy younger than 10 in good health and CMV-seronegative. The V call is TRBV7-8, the J call TRBJ1-1; D is unresolved. The CDR3 is CASSSHPDITEAFF. The CDR3 DNA sequence: TGTGCCAGCAGCTCCCACCCCGACATAACTGAAGCTTTCTTT.